This T cell receptor beta chain emerged from a study of shared clonotypes between healthy human individuals. Every subset had its genomic DNA shared out evenly among several immunoSEQ plates. Method: immunoSEQ multiplex PCR; TCRdb's copy keeps in-frame clones and lacks some. The sample contains a few million clones, roughly 92% of which appear only once. In regard to this clone: Other DNA sequences in this specimen translate into the identical CDR3.

The CDR3 covers 14 residues. V was cut by 3 bases and J by 3 bases, with 9 bases left in between. Per germline, CDR1 LNHDA and CDR2 SQIVND (reference sequence). The chain joins TRBV19 to TRBJ1-5, with no clear D. Material: naive CD4+ T cells sorted from blood. Subset specified: CD45RA+ positively selected. The clonotype was recovered from a man younger than 35 in good health. The CDR3 sequence is CASSIPGSNQPQHF. In DNA, the CDR3 is TGTGCCAGTAGTATCCCTGGGTCCAATCAGCCCCAGCATTTT.